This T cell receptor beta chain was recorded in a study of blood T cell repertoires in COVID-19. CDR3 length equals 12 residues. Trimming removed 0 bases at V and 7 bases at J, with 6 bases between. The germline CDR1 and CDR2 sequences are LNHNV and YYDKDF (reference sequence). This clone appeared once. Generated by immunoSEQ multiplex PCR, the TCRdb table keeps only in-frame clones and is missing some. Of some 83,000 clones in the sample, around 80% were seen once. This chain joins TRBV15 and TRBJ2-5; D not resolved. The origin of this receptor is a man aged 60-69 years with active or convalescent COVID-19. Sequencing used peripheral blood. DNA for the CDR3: TGTGCCACCAGCAGAGATGCGAGGACCCAGTACTTC. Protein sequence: CATSRDARTQYF.